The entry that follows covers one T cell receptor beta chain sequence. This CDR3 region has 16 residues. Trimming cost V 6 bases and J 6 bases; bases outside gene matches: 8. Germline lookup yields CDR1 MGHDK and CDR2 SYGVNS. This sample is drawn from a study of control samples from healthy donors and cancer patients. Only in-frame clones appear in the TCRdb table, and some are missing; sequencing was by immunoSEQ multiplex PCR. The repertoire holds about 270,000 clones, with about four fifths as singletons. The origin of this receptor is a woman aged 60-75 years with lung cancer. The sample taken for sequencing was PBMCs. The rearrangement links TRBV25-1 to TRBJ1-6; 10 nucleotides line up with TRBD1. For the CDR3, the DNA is TGTGCCAGCAGCCAGACAGGGGGCAAGCTTAATTCACCCCTCCACTTT. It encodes CASSQTGGKLNSPLHF.